Described below is a single TCR beta chain sequence and its context. Its specificity is unknown. Sequencing used cDNA as its template, made by extracting RNA and reverse transcribing it. Libraries were prepared by immunoSEQ multiplex PCR; TCRdb keeps only in-frame clonotypes and omits some of them. In the table there are 120,000 or so clones, 35% to 40% of which are singletons. CDR1 is MNHEY and CDR2 is SVGAGI in the germline V gene. V gave up 6 bases and J gave up 2 bases, with 13 bases separating them. The CDR3 is 14 residues long. This sample was taken from a study of CD8+ T cells in alopecia areata. In the study overall: Administration of oral tofacitinib to treated patients was at 5 to 10 mg twice daily. Study outcomes and limitations: The study found TCR sharing across patients less clear than in mice, possibly for HLA reasons. The study found higher clonality in lesional than normal scalp, especially in alopecia totalis/universalis.

The rearrangement joins TRBV6-5 to TRBJ1-2; maybe TRBD1 (6 bases). Sequencing input: CD4+ T cells sorted from blood. The TCR comes from a human donor with alopecia areata. CDR3 protein: CASSPGHRNYGYTF. CDR3 nucleotides: TGTGCCAGCAGCCCGGGACACCGAAACTATGGCTACACCTTC.